The source of this T cell receptor beta chain is a study of early T cells in non-severe SARS-CoV-2 infection. The CDR3 loop spans 15 amino acids. The V segment lost 2 bases and the J segment 2 bases; nucleotides outside the gene matches: 2. The V gene's germline CDR1 is SNHLY and CDR2 FYNNEI. Each cDNA molecule carried a unique molecular identifier. TCRdb processed the 5' RACE reads anew with MiXCR; each CDR3 protein has one entry. The data show about 99,000 distinct CDR3 sequences, roughly 17% seen once. The rearrangement links TRBV2 to TRBJ2-1, with 8 nucleotides matching TRBD2. Specimen: whole blood. The receptor was isolated from an adult who was a healthcare worker with PCR-confirmed SARS-CoV-2 infection or an uninfected control (not recorded which). The CDR3 loop reads CASSEQAGAYNEQFF. The CDR3 nucleotides read TGTGCCAGCAGTGAACAAGCGGGGGCCTACAATGAGCAGTTCTTC.